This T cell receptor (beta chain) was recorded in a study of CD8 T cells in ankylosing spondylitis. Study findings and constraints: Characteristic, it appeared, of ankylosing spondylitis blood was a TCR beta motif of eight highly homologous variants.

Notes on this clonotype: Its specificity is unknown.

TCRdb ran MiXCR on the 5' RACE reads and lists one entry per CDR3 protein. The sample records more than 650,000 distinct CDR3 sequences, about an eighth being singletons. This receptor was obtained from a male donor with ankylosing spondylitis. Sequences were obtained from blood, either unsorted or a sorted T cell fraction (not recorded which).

Here the CDR3 DNA reads TGTGCCAGCAGCCCCGGTCTTGGGGGGGCCAACGTCCTGACTTTC. It is translated as CASSPGLGGANVLTF. This sequence joins TRBV7-6 and TRBJ2-6; no definite D call. The V and J ends lost 5 bases and 4 bases respectively, with 12 bases between them. The CDR3 is 15 amino acids. In germline, CDR1 is SGHVS, CDR2 FNYEAQ.